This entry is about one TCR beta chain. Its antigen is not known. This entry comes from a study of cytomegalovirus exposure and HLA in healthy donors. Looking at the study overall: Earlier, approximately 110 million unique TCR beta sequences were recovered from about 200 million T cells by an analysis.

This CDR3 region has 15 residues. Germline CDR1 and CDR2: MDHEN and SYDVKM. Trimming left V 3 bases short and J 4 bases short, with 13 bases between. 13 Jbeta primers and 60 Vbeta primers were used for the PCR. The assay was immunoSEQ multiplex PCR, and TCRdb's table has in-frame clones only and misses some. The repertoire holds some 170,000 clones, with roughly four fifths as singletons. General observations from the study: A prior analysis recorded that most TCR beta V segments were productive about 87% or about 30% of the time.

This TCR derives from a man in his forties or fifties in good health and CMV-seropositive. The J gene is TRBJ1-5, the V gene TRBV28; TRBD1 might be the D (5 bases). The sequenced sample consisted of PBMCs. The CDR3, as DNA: TGTGCCAGCAGTTTTGGGTCTGCAGGGAATCAGCCCCAGCATTTT. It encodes CASSFGSAGNQPQHF.